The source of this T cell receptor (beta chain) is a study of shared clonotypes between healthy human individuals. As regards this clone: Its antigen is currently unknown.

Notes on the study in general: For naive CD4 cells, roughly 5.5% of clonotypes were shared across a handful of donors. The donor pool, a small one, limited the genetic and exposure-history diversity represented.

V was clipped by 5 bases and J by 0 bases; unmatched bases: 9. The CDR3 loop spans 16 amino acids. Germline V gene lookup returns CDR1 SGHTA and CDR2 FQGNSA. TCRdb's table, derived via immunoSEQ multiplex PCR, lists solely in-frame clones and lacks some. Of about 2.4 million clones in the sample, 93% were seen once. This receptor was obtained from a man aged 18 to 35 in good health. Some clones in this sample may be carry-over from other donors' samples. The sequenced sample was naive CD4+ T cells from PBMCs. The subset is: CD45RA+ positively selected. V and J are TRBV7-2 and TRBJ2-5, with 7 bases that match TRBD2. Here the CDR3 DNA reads TGTGCCAGCAGCCCGCGACTAGCCGGGGACCAAGAGACCCAGTACTTC. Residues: CASSPRLAGDQETQYF.